The 4 T cell receptor beta chains below all came from one sample that was sequenced in a study of shared T cell receptors in the human thymus. This table comes from immunoSEQ multiplex PCR, and its TCRdb copy is limited to in-frame clones, with some not included. Of some 700,000 clones in the sample, around 89% are singletons; the top ten hold 0.0085% to 0.012%. The sample also formed part of further work on human thymus T cells.

The source material was thymocytes. All receptors derive from a boy under two years old with a congenital heart defect.

Remarks on this clone: At one end the junction does not follow the germline gene, possibly because of a read error. The chain has TRBV4-1 and TRBJ2-7, with TRBD2 as a possible D gene (6 bases). Germline V gene lookup returns CDR1 MGHRA and CDR2 YSYEKL. The CDR3 has 18 amino acids. Here the CDR3 reads CASSQNPSRGCGSRSILF. CDR3 DNA: TGCGCCAGCAGCCAAAATCCCTCCCGGGGGTGCGGGTCTCGGTCAATTTTATTC.

The chain uses TRBV28 and TRBJ2-2, with 9 bases lining up with TRBD2. The CDR3 covers 14 residues. The J segment lost 5 bases and the V segment lost 8 bases, leaving 6 bases of the junction unmatched. Germline assignment: CDR1 MDHEN and CDR2 SYDVKM. CDR3 in DNA: TGTGCCAGCGGAGGCGGGAGGGCGACCGGGGAGCTGTTTTTT. The encoded protein is CASGGGRATGELFF.

The chain has TRBV7-2 and TRBJ2-7, with TRBD2 matching over 10 bases. Trimming cost V 3 bases and J 3 bases; bases outside gene matches: 2. This CDR3 comprises 14 residues. Germline V lookup: CDR1 SGHTA, CDR2 FQGNSA. DNA of the CDR3: TGTGCCAGCAGCTTTTCTAGCGGGAGCTACGAGCAGTACTTC. Its protein product is CASSFSSGSYEQYF.

In its sample, this clone was seen once. The V and J genes are TRBV4-3 and TRBJ2-1; D perhaps matches TRBD2 (6 bases). CDR1 and CDR2 (germline): LGHNA, YSLEER. V was shortened by 0 bases and J by 3 bases, with 12 bases between the two germline ends. The CDR3 has 16 residues. CDR3 in amino acids: CASSQDSEGSYNEQFF. The CDR3 DNA reads TGCGCCAGCAGCCAAGATTCGGAGGGGAGCTACAATGAGCAGTTCTTC.